Following are 6 T cell receptor beta chains from one sample sequenced in a study of blood T cells in healthy people across ages. With a J-beta primer mix and a sample-barcoded 5' primer, a second PCR ran about 6 to 11 cycles. TCRdb independently ran MiXCR on the 5' RACE reads; one entry per CDR3 protein. The data show approximately 670,000 distinct CDR3 sequences, about 43% seen once. Sequencing was carried out using blood. Receptors were obtained from a man older than 75 in good health.

V gene TRBV4-1 combines with J gene TRBJ1-2; TRBD1 matches 7 bases. The CDR3 is made up of 13 amino acids. The V gene's germline CDR1 is MGHRA and CDR2 YSYEKL. V lost 6 bases and J lost 6; bases outside the gene matches: 7. The CDR3 coding sequence is TGCGCCAGCAGGTACACAGGGGATAATGGCTACACCTTC. Translated, it gives CASRYTGDNGYTF.

This clonotype was counted between two and nine times. This rearrangement joins TRBV15 to TRBJ2-1; 10 positions match TRBD2. The V and J ends lost 0 bases and 8 bases, in that order; junction bases with no gene match: 7. In germline, CDR1 is LNHNV, CDR2 YYDKDF (reference sequence). CDR3 size: 16 residues. The chain's CDR3 is CATSRDTASGSDEQFF. The CDR3 DNA reads TGTGCCACCAGCAGAGATACGGCTAGCGGGAGCGATGAGCAGTTCTTC.

This chain connects TRBV7-2 to TRBJ2-1, with 8 bases aligning to TRBD2. V lost 7 bases to trimming and J lost 6 bases; unmatched junction nucleotides: 8. Germline V lookup: CDR1 SGHTA, CDR2 FQGNSA. The CDR3 is 14 amino acids. CDR3 amino acids: CASTSGRGGNEQFF. CDR3 sequence (DNA): TGTGCCAGCACCTCGGGCCGGGGGGGCAATGAGCAGTTCTTC.

This clonotype was recorded a few times. The chain couples TRBV6-5 to TRBJ2-5; D uncertain. The CDR3 extends over 13 amino acids. The V and J ends lost 0 bases and 3 bases respectively, with 5 bases between them. The germline V gene encodes CDR1 MNHEY and CDR2 SVGAGI. The CDR3 DNA is TGTGCCAGCAGTTACTCGTCAGAAGAGACCCAGTACTTC. Its translation is CASSYSSEETQYF.

The rearrangement links TRBV7-2 to TRBJ1-2; D is unclear. V lost 1 base to trimming and J lost 0 bases, with 12 bases between them. The CDR3 totals 16 residues. The germline V gene has CDR1 SGHTA and CDR2 FQGNSA. The CDR3 loop is CASSLGAAASNYGYTF. The CDR3 bases are TGTGCCAGCAGCTTAGGGGCCGCGGCCTCTAACTATGGCTACACCTTC.

This clonotype has only a few counts. This chain connects TRBV24-1 to TRBJ2-5, with D possibly TRBD2 on 6 matching bases. V lost 5 bases to trimming and J lost 2 bases, with 8 bases between them. The V gene's germline CDR1 is KGHDR and CDR2 SFDVKD. This CDR3 spans 13 amino acids. In DNA form, the CDR3 reads TGTGCCACCAGTGGCGCGGGGCAAGAGACCCAGTACTTC. Its translation is CATSGAGQETQYF.